What follows is one TCR beta chain and its context. Its antigen remains unknown. The entry originates in a study of cytomegalovirus exposure and HLA in healthy donors. Notes on the study in general: Fewer N-insertions than the approximately 700-donor mean were reportedly shown by an Asian-associated ancestry cluster in a later analysis. In a later analysis, at a false discovery rate of 0.05, 16,951 TCR beta sequences matched HLA alleles. CMV antigen specificity was confirmed in vitro for three CMV-associated chains.

Vbeta (60) and Jbeta (13) primers were used in the PCR. Sequenced by immunoSEQ multiplex PCR; TCRdb stores in-frame clones only, minus some. Of over 150,000 clones listed, about four fifths were seen once; the top ten hold roughly 2.8%. Germline CDR1 MNHNS, CDR2 SASEGT. V was pared by 2 bases and J by 5 bases, with 9 bases of the junction left unmatched. There are 16 residues in the CDR3. Source material: PBMCs. This chain uses TRBV6-1 with TRBJ1-2; 9 nucleotides align to TRBD1. The TCR comes from a young man in good health and CMV-seronegative. This CDR3 reads CASSEKVPGQGYGYTF. In DNA, the CDR3 is TGTGCCAGCAGTGAAAAAGTTCCGGGACAGGGATATGGCTACACCTTC.